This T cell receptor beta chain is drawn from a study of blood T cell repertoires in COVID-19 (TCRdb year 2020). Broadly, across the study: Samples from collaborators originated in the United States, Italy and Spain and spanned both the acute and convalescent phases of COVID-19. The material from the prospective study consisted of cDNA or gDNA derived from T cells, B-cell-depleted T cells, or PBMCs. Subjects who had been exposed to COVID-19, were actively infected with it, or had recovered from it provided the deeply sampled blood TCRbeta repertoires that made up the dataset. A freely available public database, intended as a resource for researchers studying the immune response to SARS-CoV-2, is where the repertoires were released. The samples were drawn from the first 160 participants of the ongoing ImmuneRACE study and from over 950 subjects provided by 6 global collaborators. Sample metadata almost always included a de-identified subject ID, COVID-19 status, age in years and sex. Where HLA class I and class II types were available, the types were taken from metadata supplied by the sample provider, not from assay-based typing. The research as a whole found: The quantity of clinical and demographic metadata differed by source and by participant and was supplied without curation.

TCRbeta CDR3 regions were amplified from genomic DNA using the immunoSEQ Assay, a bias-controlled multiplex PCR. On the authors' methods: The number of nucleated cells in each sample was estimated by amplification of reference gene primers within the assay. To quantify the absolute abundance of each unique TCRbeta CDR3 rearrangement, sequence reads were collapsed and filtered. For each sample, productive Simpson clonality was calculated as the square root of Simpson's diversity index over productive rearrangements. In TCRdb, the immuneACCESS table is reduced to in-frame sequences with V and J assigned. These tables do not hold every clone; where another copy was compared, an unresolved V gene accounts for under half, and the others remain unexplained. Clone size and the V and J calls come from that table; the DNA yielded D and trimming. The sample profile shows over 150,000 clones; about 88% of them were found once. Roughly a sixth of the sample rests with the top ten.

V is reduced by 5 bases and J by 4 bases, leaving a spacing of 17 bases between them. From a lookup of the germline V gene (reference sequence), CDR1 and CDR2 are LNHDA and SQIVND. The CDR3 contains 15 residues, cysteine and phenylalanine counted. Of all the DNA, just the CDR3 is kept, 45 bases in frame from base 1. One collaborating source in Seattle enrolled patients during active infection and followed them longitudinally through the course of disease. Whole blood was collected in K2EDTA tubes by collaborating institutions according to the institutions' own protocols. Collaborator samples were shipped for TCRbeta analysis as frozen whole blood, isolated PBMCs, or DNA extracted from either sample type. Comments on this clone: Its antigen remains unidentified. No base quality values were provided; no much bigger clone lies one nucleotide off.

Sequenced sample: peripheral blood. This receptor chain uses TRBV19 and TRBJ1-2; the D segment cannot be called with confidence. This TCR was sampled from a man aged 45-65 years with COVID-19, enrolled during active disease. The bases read TGTGCCAGTAGTCCGGACGGGAGACGCCCCTATGGCTACACCTTC. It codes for CASSPDGRRPYGYTF.